These 3 T cell receptor beta chains share one sample of origin, sequenced in a study of CD8+ T cells in alopecia areata (dated by TCRdb to the late 2010s). Library preparation was by the immunoSEQ multiplex PCR assay. For TCR sequencing, RNA was extracted from every sample and reverse transcribed into cDNA to serve as template. TCRdb's version of the immuneACCESS table is confined to in-frame rearrangements and falls short of the full clone set. An unresolved V gene accounts for under half of the shortfall where checked; the remainder is of unknown origin. This sample lists fewer than 250,000 clones; about 53% were detected once. The ten largest account for more than 0.4% of the sample. The time point tag for this specimen amounts to: baseline before oral tofacitinib. The starting material was CD4+ T cells sorted from blood, obtained at week 0. The receptors were sampled from a human donor with alopecia areata.

This clone is labeled medium-sized. This chain uses TRBV20-1 with TRBJ1-4; D is undetermined. CDR3 size: 11 residues. In germline, CDR1 is DFQATT, CDR2 SNEGSKA (reference sequence). Deletions cut 5 bases from V and 8 bases from J, with 9 bases between. CDR3 sequence: CSASRQEKLFF. The CDR3, as DNA: TGCAGTGCTTCTCGGCAGGAAAAACTGTTTTTT.

This clone was picked up a small number of times. The rearrangement links TRBV5-1 to TRBJ2-6, with D tentatively TRBD2 (5 bases). The V end lost 1 base, the J end lost 0 bases, and 14 bases lay between the germline ends. CDR1 and CDR2 from the germline V gene are SGHRS and YFSETQ. The CDR3 covers 18 residues. The CDR3 DNA reads TGCGCCAGCAGCTTGAGCGGCAGTACGACCTCTGGGGCCAACGTCCTGACTTTC. Residues: CASSLSGSTTSGANVLTF.

The chain joins TRBV7-9 to TRBJ2-4; D not resolved. The germline V gene has CDR1 SEHNR and CDR2 FQNEAQ (reference sequence). V shed 5 bases and J shed 9 bases, with 11 bases lying between them. The CDR3 spans 12 residues. The CDR3 sequence: CASSPRTGIQYF. For the CDR3, the DNA is TGTGCCAGCAGCCCTCGGACCGGCATTCAGTACTTC.